The 22 T cell receptor beta chains below come from one sample, sequenced in a study of TIL therapy for anti-PD-1-resistant metastatic lung cancer. The libraries were made with immunoSEQ v3. Only in-frame clones appear in the TCRdb table, and some are missing; sequencing was by immunoSEQ multiplex PCR. Among approximately 92,000 clones listed, roughly 65% were seen once. Sample time point: pre-treatment sample, taken before nivolumab and TIL therapy. The tumor samples were excised metastases, mostly pleural nodules or supraclavicular lymph nodes. Material: tumor tissue, obtained at baseline. Source of these receptors: a person aged 25 to 79 with non-small cell lung cancer.

This rearrangement joins TRBV24-1 to TRBJ2-2, with D perhaps matching TRBD1 (6 bases). Trimming shortened V by 3 bases and J by 3 bases, and 13 bases separated the two germline ends. The CDR3 has 16 amino acids. Germline loops: CDR1 KGHDR, CDR2 SFDVKD. The CDR3 region is CATSDARAGDTGELFF. The CDR3 bases are TGTGCCACCAGTGATGCGCGGGCAGGGGACACCGGGGAGCTGTTTTTT.

The table lists this clone with a few counts. J is TRBJ2-7 and V is TRBV4-2; no reliable D call. CDR1 and CDR2 from the germline V gene are LGHNA and YNFKEQ. This CDR3 is 13 amino acids long. V was cut by 5 bases and J by 1 base, with 9 bases left in between. This CDR3 reads CASSNDRSYEQYF. The CDR3 DNA is TGTGCCAGCAGCAACGACCGATCCTACGAGCAGTACTTC.

The V and J genes are TRBV7-3 and TRBJ2-1; D tentatively reads TRBD1 or TRBD2 (5 bases each). Germline values: CDR1 SGHTA, CDR2 FQGTGA. The CDR3 is 15 amino acids. V was clipped by 2 bases and J by 9 bases, with 17 bases between them. The CDR3 bases are TGTGCCAGCAGCTTACTAGCAGGGTACAATAGTGAGCAGTTCTTC. This sequence encodes CASSLLAGYNSEQFF.

The gene calls are TRBV5-4 and TRBJ1-5; 7 nucleotides match TRBD1. The CDR3 has 14 amino acids. Looked up from germline, CDR1 is SGHNT and CDR2 is YYREEE (reference sequence). V lost 3 bases and J lost 3; bases outside the gene matches: 3. CDR3 in amino acids: CASSSGGPNQPQHF. DNA for the CDR3: TGTGCCAGCAGCTCAGGGGGGCCCAATCAGCCCCAGCATTTT.

The chain is built from TRBV30 and TRBJ2-2, with D perhaps TRBD1 or TRBD2 (5 bases each). The V end was cut by 2 bases, the J end by 5 bases, with 9 bases between. Germline CDR1 GTSNPN, CDR2 SVGIG (reference sequence). This CDR3 comprises 13 residues. The CDR3 protein is CAWSLWGTGELFF. CDR3 DNA sequence: TGTGCCTGGAGTTTGTGGGGGACCGGGGAGCTGTTTTTT.

Of note for this clone: The identical CDR3 is also encoded by other nucleotide sequences in the sample. For the CDR3, the DNA is TGTGCCAGCAGTTACTCGGAGGGGACTGAAGCTTTCTTT. Protein: CASSYSEGTEAFF. This rearrangement joins TRBV6-5 to TRBJ1-1, with D maybe TRBD1 (5 bases). The CDR3 is 13 amino acids. The ends were cut back, 0 bases at V and 5 bases at J, with 7 bases in the middle. From germline, CDR1 is MNHEY and CDR2 SVGAGI.

CDR3 in DNA: TGTGTGAAGTCCCTCGGGGGCCACGAGCAGTACTTC. Its protein product is CVKSLGGHEQYF. The chain uses TRBV25-1 and TRBJ2-7; D is tentatively TRBD1 or TRBD2 (6 bases each). In germline, CDR1 is MGHDK, CDR2 SYGVNS. The length of the CDR3 is 12 residues.

The CDR3 loop reads CASSGREGANYGYTF. CDR3 sequence (DNA): TGTGCCAGCAGCGGCAGGGAAGGAGCTAACTATGGCTACACCTTC. V usage is TRBV5-5 and J usage is TRBJ1-2; possible D gene TRBD1, 5 bases. The CDR3 runs to 15 residues. Looked up from germline, CDR1 is SGHKS and CDR2 is YYEKEE (reference sequence). V lost 4 bases and J 0 bases, leaving 13 bases between the germline ends.

J is TRBJ2-3 and V is TRBV13; D gene uncertain. The V end lost 2 bases, the J end lost 6 bases, and 3 bases lay between the germline ends. CDR3 length: 11 residues. Germline lookup yields CDR1 PRHDT and CDR2 FYEKMQ (reference sequence). The CDR3 region is CASSLQDTQYF. DNA of the CDR3: TGTGCCAGCAGCTTACAGGATACGCAGTATTTT.

This clone was counted a few times. The chain uses TRBV4-2 and TRBJ2-2; D gene ambiguous. Germline V gives CDR1 LGHNA, CDR2 YNFKEQ. V was trimmed by 6 bases and J by 1 base, leaving 3 bases between them. The CDR3 spans 12 residues. CDR3 nucleotide sequence: TGTGCCAGCAGGGTGAACACCGGGGAGCTGTTTTTT. Residues: CASRVNTGELFF.

The V gene is TRBV28, the J gene TRBJ2-5, with D hard to call. V shed 6 bases and J shed 2 bases, with 13 bases lying between them. The CDR3 extends over 14 amino acids. Germline values: CDR1 MDHEN, CDR2 SYDVKM. CDR3 sequence: CASSLSRAQETQYF. In DNA, the CDR3 is TGTGCCAGCAGCCTCAGTCGGGCTCAAGAGACCCAGTACTTC.

The chain carries TRBV29-1 and TRBJ2-7; D remains unclear. CDR1 is SQVTM, CDR2 ANQGSEA, per germline. The CDR3 has 12 residues. V was pared by 5 bases and J by 5 bases, with 13 bases between. The CDR3 coding sequence is TGCAGCGTTCTTATCACATCCCACGAGCAGTACTTC. This translates into CSVLITSHEQYF.

V is TRBV7-8 and J is TRBJ2-7; a weak D match, TRBD2 (5 bases). V was shortened by 5 bases and J by 0 bases, with 23 bases between the two germline ends. The germline V gene encodes CDR1 SGHVS and CDR2 FQNEAQ. CDR3 length: 18 residues. This CDR3 is CASSPELLIGGPSYEQYF. CDR3 coding DNA: TGTGCCAGCAGCCCAGAACTACTAATAGGAGGCCCCTCCTACGAGCAGTACTTC.

The chain carries TRBV7-9 and TRBJ2-3; a possible D gene is TRBD1 (6 bases). V lost 4 bases, J lost 0 bases, and 17 bases lay in between. Germline V lookup: CDR1 SEHNR, CDR2 FQNEAQ (reference sequence). This CDR3 has 17 residues. This chain's CDR3 is CASSSYHGDTSTDTQYF. Written as DNA, the CDR3 is TGTGCCAGCAGCTCCTATCATGGGGACACAAGCACAGATACGCAGTATTTT. The whole variable domain, remainder taken from reference TRBV7-9 and TRBJ2-3, is DTGVSQNPRHKITKRGQNVTFRCDPISEHNRLYWYRQTLGQGPEFLTYFQNEAQLEKSRLLSDRFSAERPKGSFSTLEIQRTEQGDSAMYLCASSSYHGDTSTDTQYFGPGTRLTVL.

The chain carries TRBV7-8 and TRBJ1-5; 9 nucleotides line up with TRBD1. Germline lookup yields CDR1 SGHVS and CDR2 FQNEAQ. This CDR3 has 16 residues. V dropped 2 bases and J dropped 5; count of bases not matched to a gene: 7. CDR3 in amino acids: CASSLRDRAGYQPQHF. The DNA of the CDR3 is TGTGCCAGCAGCTTAAGGGACAGGGCCGGTTATCAGCCCCAGCATTTT.

The chain is built from TRBV20-1 and TRBJ2-5, with 7 bases fitting TRBD2. The CDR3 has 15 amino acids. The germline V gene encodes CDR1 DFQATT and CDR2 SNEGSKA (reference sequence). The V segment lost 3 bases and the J segment 2 bases; nucleotides outside the gene matches: 9. CDR3 in DNA: TGCAGTGCTAGTCTCGGCCTAGCGGTACAAGAGACCCAGTACTTC. It yields the protein CSASLGLAVQETQYF.

This clone was found a few times. This chain connects TRBV5-1 to TRBJ1-2, with TRBD1 matching over 9 bases. The J segment lost 8 bases and the V segment lost 3 bases, leaving 8 bases of the junction unmatched. Germline assignment: CDR1 SGHRS and CDR2 YFSETQ. The CDR3 length is 14 residues. The CDR3 protein is CASSSDRGTGGYTF. The CDR3 DNA reads TGCGCCAGCAGCTCGGACAGGGGAACCGGGGGCTACACCTTC.

The chain uses TRBV28 and TRBJ2-4; TRBD1 might be the D (6 bases). The CDR3 totals 13 residues. The V gene's germline CDR1 is MDHEN and CDR2 SYDVKM. V gave up 2 bases and J gave up 6 bases, with 8 bases separating them. CDR3 DNA: TGTGCCAGCAGTTTAACAGGGACAAACATTCAGTACTTC. It codes for CASSLTGTNIQYF.

Worth noting for this clone: The sample carries other DNA sequences with the same CDR3. This chain uses TRBV15 with TRBJ2-5, with a possible D match to TRBD1 (7 bases). Germline V gene sequence: CDR1 LNHNV, CDR2 YYDKDF (reference sequence). With 0 bases removed from V and 5 bases from J, the gap between germline ends came to 10 bases. CDR3 length: 14 residues. CDR3 region: CATSRDRGAETQYF. In DNA, the CDR3 is TGTGCCACCAGCAGAGACAGGGGGGCCGAGACCCAGTACTTC.

The chain links TRBV6-6 to TRBJ2-1; 8 bases fit TRBD1. This CDR3 spans 13 amino acids. The J segment lost 6 bases and the V segment lost 6 bases, leaving 4 bases of the junction unmatched. The germline V gene encodes CDR1 MNHNY and CDR2 SVGAGI (reference sequence). The CDR3 nucleotides are TGTGCCAGCAGGGCCGGGACAGGCAATGAGCAGTTCTTC. Its translation is CASRAGTGNEQFF.

The chain couples TRBV4-3 to TRBJ2-3; D possibly matches TRBD1 or TRBD2 (6 bases each). The CDR3 loop spans 16 amino acids. Trimming shortened V by 3 bases and J by 3 bases, and 16 bases separated the two germline ends. Germline V lookup: CDR1 LGHNA, CDR2 YSLEER. The CDR3 reads CASSQMGGLVTDTQYF. DNA for the CDR3: TGCGCCAGCAGCCAGATGGGGGGCCTGGTTACAGATACGCAGTATTTT.

The chain links TRBV5-6 to TRBJ2-7; TRBD2 matches at 8 bases. J gave up 3 bases and V 4 bases, and 6 bases lay outside the gene matches. The germline V gene has CDR1 SGHDT and CDR2 YYEEEE. The CDR3 contains 14 residues. Here the CDR3 reads CASSQGLVHYEQYF. CDR3 coding DNA: TGTGCCAGCAGCCAGGGACTAGTCCACTACGAGCAGTACTTC.